This TCR beta chain comes out of a study of graft-versus-host responses after intestinal transplantation. Study context: Multivisceral, liver-intestinal, or isolated intestinal transplants were performed in recipients. Every transplant recipient was induced with anti-thymocyte globulin, then maintained on tacrolimus and steroids for about 3 years. Overall study results and limits: GvH clones were found in recipient marrow; some appeared first in ileum or blood.

For this clone: Its matching antigen is unknown.

The CDR3 has 12 residues. With 7 bases removed from V and 4 bases from J, the gap between germline ends came to 8 bases. Germline V gene sequence: CDR1 LNHDA, CDR2 SQIVND (reference sequence). TCRdb's table, derived via immunoSEQ multiplex PCR, lists solely in-frame clones and lacks some. The data show roughly 120,000 clones, around 94% seen once. The source material was unstimulated CD4+ T cells sorted from spleen or lymph node cells, sampled before transplant. The V call is TRBV19, the J call TRBJ2-1; D may match TRBD1 or TRBD2 (5 bases each). The sequence came from a human donor who was the organ donor for an intestinal transplant. The CDR3 bases are TGTGCCAGTAAGGGGAGTTACAATGAGCAGTTCTTC. Its protein is CASKGSYNEQFF.